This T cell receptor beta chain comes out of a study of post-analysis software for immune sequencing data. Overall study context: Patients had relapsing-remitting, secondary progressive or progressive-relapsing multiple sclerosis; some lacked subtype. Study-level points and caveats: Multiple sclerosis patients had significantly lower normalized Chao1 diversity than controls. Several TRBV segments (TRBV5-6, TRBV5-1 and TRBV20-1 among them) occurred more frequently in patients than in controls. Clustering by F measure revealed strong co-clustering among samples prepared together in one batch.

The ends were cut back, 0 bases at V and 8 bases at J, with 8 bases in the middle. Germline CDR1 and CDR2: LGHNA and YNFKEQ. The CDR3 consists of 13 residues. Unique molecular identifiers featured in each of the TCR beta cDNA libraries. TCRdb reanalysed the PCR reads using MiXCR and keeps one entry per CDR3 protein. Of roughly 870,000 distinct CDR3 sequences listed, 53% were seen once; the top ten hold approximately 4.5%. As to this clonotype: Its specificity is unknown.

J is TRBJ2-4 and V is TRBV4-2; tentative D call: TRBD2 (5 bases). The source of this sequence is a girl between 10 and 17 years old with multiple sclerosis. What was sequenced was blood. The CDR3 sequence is CASSQELGDIQYF. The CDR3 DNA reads TGTGCCAGCAGCCAAGAGCTGGGAGACATTCAGTACTTC.